The 5 T cell receptor beta chains below were found in one sample sequenced in a study of blood T cell repertoires in COVID-19. Sequencing was performed with immunoSEQ multiplex PCR; in TCRdb, only in-frame clones are kept and a portion is missing. The table lists some 200,000 clones, roughly 82% of them singletons. The sample was PBMCs or T cells enriched from blood (not recorded which). These receptors were obtained from a man in his forties who had recovered from COVID-19.

This rearrangement joins TRBV30 to TRBJ2-2; D call uncertain. Germline-derived CDR1 and CDR2 are GTSNPN and SVGIG (reference sequence). V was cut by 7 bases and J by 4 bases, with 16 bases left in between. This CDR3 comprises 14 residues. CDR3 bases: TGTGCCTTAAAGACGACACTTAGCACCGGGGAGCTGTTTTTT. It encodes CALKTTLSTGELFF.

V and J are TRBV19 and TRBJ2-5; tentative D call: TRBD2 (5 bases). Germline CDR1 is LNHDA and CDR2 is SQIVND (reference sequence). V was shortened by 5 bases and J by 1 base, with 20 bases between the two germline ends. The CDR3 is 17 amino acids. The CDR3 DNA reads as TGTGCCAGTAGTGCCGATGCGGGTGAGAGTTTCCAAGAGACCCAGTACTTC. Translating it yields CASSADAGESFQETQYF.

The genes are TRBV4-1 and TRBJ2-5; D gene unclear. The CDR3 covers 13 residues. Germline CDR1 MGHRA, CDR2 YSYEKL. V shed 4 bases and J shed 5 bases, with 11 bases lying between them. The CDR3 protein is CASSLPSVETQYF. The CDR3, as DNA: TGCGCCAGCAGCCTCCCTAGTGTGGAGACCCAGTACTTC.

This chain links TRBV19 with TRBJ2-5, with D perhaps matching TRBD2 (6 bases). V lost 4 bases and J lost 5, with 20 bases in between. The CDR3 has 16 amino acids. Germline-derived CDR1 and CDR2 are LNHDA and SQIVND (reference sequence). The CDR3 DNA is TGTGCCAGTAGTAAATTGGGAGGCAGTGTTGGGGAGACCCAGTACTTC. Protein: CASSKLGGSVGETQYF.

CDR3: CASSYGEGGGYTF. In DNA, the CDR3 is TGTGCCAGCAGCTACGGGGAGGGGGGTGGCTACACCTTC. The gene calls are TRBV3-1 (or the pseudogene TRBV3-2) and TRBJ1-2; maybe TRBD1 (6 bases). The germline V gene encodes CDR1 LGHDT and CDR2 YNNKEL (reference sequence). The CDR3 length is 13 residues. V was shortened by 5 bases and J by 7 bases, with 14 bases between the two germline ends.